The 12 T cell receptor beta chains reported below all come from one sample, sequenced in a study of cytomegalovirus exposure and HLA in healthy donors. The primer mix had 60 Vbeta and 13 Jbeta primers. Sequenced by immunoSEQ multiplex PCR; TCRdb stores in-frame clones only, minus some. The sample shows around 45,000 clones, and approximately 2% sits with its ten largest clones. The sequencing input was PBMCs. Receptors originate from a woman aged 25 to 39 in good health and CMV-seronegative.

The rearrangement joins TRBV6-5 to TRBJ1-5; the D is unclear. The germline V gene has CDR1 MNHEY and CDR2 SVGAGI. The CDR3 is made up of 14 amino acids. Between the trimmed V and J ends, which lost 0 bases and 6 bases, there was a span of 9 bases. The chain's CDR3 is CASSYSQEGQPQHF. As DNA, the CDR3 is TGTGCCAGCAGTTACTCCCAGGAGGGTCAGCCCCAGCATTTT.

The V gene is TRBV9, the J gene TRBJ2-7, with 7 bases that match TRBD1. The V and J ends lost 5 bases and 3 bases, in that order; junction bases with no gene match: 8. The CDR3 length is 14 residues. Germline V lookup: CDR1 SGDLS, CDR2 YYNGEE. This CDR3 reads CASRATGVRYEQYF. The DNA of the CDR3 is TGTGCCAGCAGGGCCACAGGGGTCCGCTACGAGCAGTACTTC.

The chain joins TRBV5-1 to TRBJ2-7, with 7 positions matching TRBD2. Germline V gene data show CDR1 as SGHRS and CDR2 as YFSETQ. The CDR3 runs 15 residues. With V trimmed by 5 bases and J by 2 bases, 10 bases remained unmatched. The CDR3 here is CASSEGRERPYEQYF. The CDR3 coding sequence is TGCGCCAGCAGTGAAGGGCGGGAGCGCCCCTACGAGCAGTACTTC. Variable domain in full (rest from reference TRBV5-1 and TRBJ2-7): KAGVTQTPRYLIKTRGQQVTLSCSPISGHRSVSWYQQTPGQGLQFLFEYFSETQRNKGNFPGRFSGRQFSNSRSEMNVSTLELGDSALYLCASSEGRERPYEQYFGPGTRLTVT.

The CDR3 is CASSDGLYQETQYF. The CDR3 DNA reads as TGTGCCAGTAGTGACGGACTGTACCAAGAGACCCAGTACTTC. V and J are TRBV19 and TRBJ2-5, with D maybe TRBD2 (5 bases). Germline loops: CDR1 LNHDA, CDR2 SQIVND (reference sequence). V was pared by 5 bases and J by 0 bases, with 10 bases between. This CDR3 contains 14 residues.

The CDR3 region is CASSHGLAEGWEQFF. In DNA, the CDR3 is TGTGCCAGCAGCCACGGACTAGCGGAGGGGTGGGAGCAGTTCTTC. This chain joins TRBV6-5 and TRBJ2-1, with 10 bases fitting TRBD2. The germline V gene has CDR1 MNHEY and CDR2 SVGAGI. The CDR3 is 15 residues long. V lost 6 bases, J lost 10 bases, and 12 bases stayed unmatched.

The genes are TRBV10-3 and TRBJ2-2; tentative D call: TRBD2 (5 bases). CDR1 is ENHRY and CDR2 is SYGVKD in the germline V gene. The length of the CDR3 is 15 residues. V was trimmed by 2 bases and J by 3 bases, leaving 10 bases between them. CDR3 in amino acids: CAISEPERDTGELFF. Here the CDR3 DNA reads TGTGCCATCAGTGAGCCCGAGAGGGACACCGGGGAGCTGTTTTTT.

CDR3 amino acids: CASSQVFRASEQFF. The CDR3 DNA sequence: TGTGCCAGCAGCCAAGTTTTTCGAGCGAGTGAGCAGTTCTTC. The chain combines TRBV4-2 with TRBJ2-1, with D unclear. V was cut by 1 base and J by 9 bases, with 13 bases left in between. In germline, CDR1 is LGHNA, CDR2 YNFKEQ. The CDR3 runs to 14 residues.

The V call is TRBV28, the J call TRBJ2-7; the D gene is possibly TRBD2 (6 bases). Germline V gene sequence: CDR1 MDHEN, CDR2 SYDVKM. This CDR3 region has 15 residues. The V end was cut by 5 bases, the J end by 1 base, with 15 bases between. The CDR3 nucleotides read TGTGCCAGCAGTAGGGCGGGGTCTAATTCCTACGAGCAGTACTTC. Translation: CASSRAGSNSYEQYF.

This rearrangement joins TRBV27 to TRBJ2-1; 10 nucleotides match TRBD2. CDR3 length: 15 residues. The V gene's germline CDR1 is MNHEY and CDR2 SMNVEV (reference sequence). V lost 5 bases, J lost 6 bases, and 7 bases stayed unmatched. The CDR3: CASSTLAGESNEQFF. The CDR3 DNA reads as TGTGCCAGCAGTACCCTAGCGGGAGAATCCAATGAGCAGTTCTTC.

The chain employs TRBV4-1 and TRBJ2-1; D not resolved. V was trimmed by 3 bases and J by 15 bases, leaving 18 bases between them. There are 13 residues in the CDR3. Germline lookup yields CDR1 MGHRA and CDR2 YSYEKL. The DNA of the CDR3 is TGCGCCAGCAGCCAGCACCTTGACTCCCCCCGGTTCTTC. Its translation: CASSQHLDSPRFF.

The chain links TRBV18 to TRBJ2-2; D is unresolved. This CDR3 contains 15 residues. V lost 3 bases, J lost 1 base, and 9 bases lay in between. Germline V CDR1 and CDR2: KGHSH, LQKENI. The CDR3 is CASSPTHLNTGELFF. The CDR3 nucleotides are TGTGCCAGCTCACCGACACACTTGAACACCGGGGAGCTGTTTTTT.

V is TRBV18 and J is TRBJ1-1; TRBD1 agrees at 8 bases. V was clipped by 5 bases and J by 0 bases; unmatched bases: 5. CDR1 and CDR2 (germline): KGHSH, LQKENI. There are 15 residues in the CDR3. The CDR3 nucleotides read TGTGCCAGCTCATCAAGGACAGGGATGAACACTGAAGCTTTCTTT. Its translation: CASSSRTGMNTEAFF. Full variable domain (remainder filled in from reference TRBV18 and TRBJ1-1): NAGVMQNPRHLVRRRGQEARLRCSPMKGHSHVYWYRQLPEEGLKFMVYLQKENIIDESGMPKERFSAEFPKEGPSILRIQQVVRGDSAAYFCASSSRTGMNTEAFFGQGTRLTVV.